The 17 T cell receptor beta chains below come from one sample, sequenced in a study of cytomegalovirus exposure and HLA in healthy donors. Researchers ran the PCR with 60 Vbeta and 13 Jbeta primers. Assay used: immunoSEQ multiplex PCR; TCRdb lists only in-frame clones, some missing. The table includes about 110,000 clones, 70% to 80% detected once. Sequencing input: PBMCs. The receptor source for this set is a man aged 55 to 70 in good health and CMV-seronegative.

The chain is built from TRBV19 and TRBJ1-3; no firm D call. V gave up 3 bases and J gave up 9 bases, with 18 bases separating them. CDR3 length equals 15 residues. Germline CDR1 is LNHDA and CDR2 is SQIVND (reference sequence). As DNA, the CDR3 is TGTGCCAGTAGTATGAGAAGGGAGGTGCGGAGCACCATATATTTT. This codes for CASSMRREVRSTIYF.

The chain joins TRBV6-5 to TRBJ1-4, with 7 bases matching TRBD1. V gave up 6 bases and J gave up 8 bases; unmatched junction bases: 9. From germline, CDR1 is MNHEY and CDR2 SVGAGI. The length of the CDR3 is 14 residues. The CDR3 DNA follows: TGTGCCAGCAGCCCGGGACAGTGGGTGGAAAAACTGTTTTTT. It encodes CASSPGQWVEKLFF.

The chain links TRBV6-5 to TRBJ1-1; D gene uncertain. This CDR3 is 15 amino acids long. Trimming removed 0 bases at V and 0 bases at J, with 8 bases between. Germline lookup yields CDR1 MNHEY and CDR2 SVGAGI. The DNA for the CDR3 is TGTGCCAGCAGTTACTCAGAGGTCCTGAACACTGAAGCTTTCTTT. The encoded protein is CASSYSEVLNTEAFF.

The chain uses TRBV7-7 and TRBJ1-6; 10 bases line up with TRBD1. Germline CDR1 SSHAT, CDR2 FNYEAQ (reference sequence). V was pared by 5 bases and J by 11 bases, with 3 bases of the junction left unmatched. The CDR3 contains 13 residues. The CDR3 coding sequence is TGTGCCAGCAGCGAGGACAGGGGGGCACCCCTCCACTTT. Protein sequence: CASSEDRGAPLHF.

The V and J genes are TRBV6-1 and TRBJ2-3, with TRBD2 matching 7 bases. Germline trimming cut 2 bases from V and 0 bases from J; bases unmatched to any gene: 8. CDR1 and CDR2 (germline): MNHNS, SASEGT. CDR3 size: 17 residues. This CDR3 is CASSERWDYTSTDTQYF. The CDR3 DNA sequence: TGTGCCAGCAGTGAACGGTGGGACTACACTAGCACAGATACGCAGTATTTT.

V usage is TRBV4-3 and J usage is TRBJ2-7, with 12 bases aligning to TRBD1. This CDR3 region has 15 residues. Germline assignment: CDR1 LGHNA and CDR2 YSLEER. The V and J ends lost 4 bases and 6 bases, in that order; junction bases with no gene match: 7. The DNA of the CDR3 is TGCGCCAGCAGCCCGTCCGGGACAGGGGGCTCCGAGCAGTACTTC. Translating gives CASSPSGTGGSEQYF.

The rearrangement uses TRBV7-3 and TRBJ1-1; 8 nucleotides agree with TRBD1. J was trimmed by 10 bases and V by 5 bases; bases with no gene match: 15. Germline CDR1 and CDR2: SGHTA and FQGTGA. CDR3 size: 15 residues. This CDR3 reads CASSPTGAGGGVAFF. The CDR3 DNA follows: TGTGCCAGCAGCCCCACGGGGGCAGGGGGCGGGGTAGCTTTCTTT. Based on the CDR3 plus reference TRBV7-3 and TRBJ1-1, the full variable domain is GAGVSQTPSNKVTEKGKYVELRCDPISGHTALYWYRQSLGQGPEFLIYFQGTGAADDSGLPNDRFFAVRPEGSVSTLKIQRTERGDSAVYLCASSPTGAGGGVAFFGQGTRLTVV.

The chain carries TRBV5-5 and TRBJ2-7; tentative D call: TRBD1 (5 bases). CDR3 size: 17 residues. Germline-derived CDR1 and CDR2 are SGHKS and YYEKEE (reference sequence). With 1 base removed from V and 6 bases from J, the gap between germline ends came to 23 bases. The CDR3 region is CASSLSVATPQGGEQYF. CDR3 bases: TGTGCCAGCAGCTTGTCCGTCGCAACCCCCCAGGGTGGCGAGCAGTACTTC.

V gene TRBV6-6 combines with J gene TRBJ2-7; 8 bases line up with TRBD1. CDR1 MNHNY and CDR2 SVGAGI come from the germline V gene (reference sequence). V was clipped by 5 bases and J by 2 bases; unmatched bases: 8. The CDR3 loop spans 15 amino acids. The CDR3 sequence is CASSAPDRDTYEQYF. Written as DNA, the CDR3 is TGTGCCAGCAGTGCCCCGGACAGGGATACCTACGAGCAGTACTTC.

CDR3 in amino acids: CASSLVGAGGANVLTF. CDR3 bases: TGTGCCAGCAGCTTAGTTGGGGCGGGGGGGGCCAACGTCCTGACTTTC. The gene calls are TRBV7-2 and TRBJ2-6, with D perhaps TRBD2 (6 bases). In germline, CDR1 is SGHTA, CDR2 FQGNSA. This CDR3 region has 16 residues. The ends were cut back, 1 base at V and 4 bases at J, with 11 bases in the middle.

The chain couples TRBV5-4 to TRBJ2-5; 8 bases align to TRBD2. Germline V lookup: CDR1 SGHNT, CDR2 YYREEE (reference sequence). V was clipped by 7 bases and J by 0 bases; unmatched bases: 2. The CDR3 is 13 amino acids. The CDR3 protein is CASGRGDQETQYF. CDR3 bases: TGTGCCAGCGGGCGGGGGGACCAAGAGACCCAGTACTTC.

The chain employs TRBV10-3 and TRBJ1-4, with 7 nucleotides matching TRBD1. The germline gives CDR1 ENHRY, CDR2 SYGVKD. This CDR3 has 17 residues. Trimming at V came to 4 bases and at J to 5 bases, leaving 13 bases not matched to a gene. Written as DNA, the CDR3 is TGTGCCATCAGTGGGGACAGAAAGCTTGGAGGGAATGAAAAACTGTTTTTT. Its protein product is CAISGDRKLGGNEKLFF.

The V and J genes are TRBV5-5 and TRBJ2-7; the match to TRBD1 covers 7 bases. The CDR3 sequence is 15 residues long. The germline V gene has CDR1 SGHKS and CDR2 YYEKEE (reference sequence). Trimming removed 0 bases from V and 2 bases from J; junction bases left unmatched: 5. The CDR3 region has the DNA TGTGCCAGCAGCTTGGCCGGGACAGAGACCTACGAGCAGTACTTC. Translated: CASSLAGTETYEQYF.

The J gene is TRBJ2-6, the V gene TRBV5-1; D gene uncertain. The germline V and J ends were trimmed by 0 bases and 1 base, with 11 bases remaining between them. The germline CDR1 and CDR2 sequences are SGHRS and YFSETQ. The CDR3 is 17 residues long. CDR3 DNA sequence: TGCGCCAGCAGCTTGGCGTTTGTGTTTTCTGGGGCCAACGTCCTGACTTTC. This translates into CASSLAFVFSGANVLTF.

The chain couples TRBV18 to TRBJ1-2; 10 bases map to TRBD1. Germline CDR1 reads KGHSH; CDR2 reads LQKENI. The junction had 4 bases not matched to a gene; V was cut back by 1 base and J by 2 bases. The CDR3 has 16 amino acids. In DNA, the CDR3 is TGTGCCAGCTCACCACGACAGGGGGCAACCAACTATGGCTACACCTTC. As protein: CASSPRQGATNYGYTF.

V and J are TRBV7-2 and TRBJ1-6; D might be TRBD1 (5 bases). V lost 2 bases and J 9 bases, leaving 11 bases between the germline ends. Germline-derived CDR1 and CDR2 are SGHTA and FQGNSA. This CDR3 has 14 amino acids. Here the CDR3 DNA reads TGTGCCAGCAGCTTACCGGGGGGTGGTTCACCCCTCCACTTT. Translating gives CASSLPGGGSPLHF.

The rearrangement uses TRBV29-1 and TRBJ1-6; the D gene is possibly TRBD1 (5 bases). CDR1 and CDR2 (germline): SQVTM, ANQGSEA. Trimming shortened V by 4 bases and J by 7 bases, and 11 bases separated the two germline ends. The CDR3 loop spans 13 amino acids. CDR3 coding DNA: TGCAGCGTTGTAGTAGGGGTCAATTCACCCCTCCACTTT. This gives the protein CSVVVGVNSPLHF.